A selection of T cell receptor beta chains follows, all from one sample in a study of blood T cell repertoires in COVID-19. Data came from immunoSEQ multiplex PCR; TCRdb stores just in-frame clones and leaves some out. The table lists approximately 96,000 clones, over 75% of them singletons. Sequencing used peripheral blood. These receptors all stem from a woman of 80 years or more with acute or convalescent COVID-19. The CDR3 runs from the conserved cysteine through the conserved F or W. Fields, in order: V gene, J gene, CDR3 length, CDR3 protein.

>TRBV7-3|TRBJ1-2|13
CASSAPGGLGYTF
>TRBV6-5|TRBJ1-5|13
CASSRQSNQPQHF
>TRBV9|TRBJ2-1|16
CASSVSGGQTYNEQFF
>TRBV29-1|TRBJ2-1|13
CMVTGTIYNEQFF
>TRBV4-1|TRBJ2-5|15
CASSQAVSGGETQYF
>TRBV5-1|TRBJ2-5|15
CASSSGGQGQETQYF
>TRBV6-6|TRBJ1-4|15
CASSSRGLVDEKLFF
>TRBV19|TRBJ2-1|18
CASSIKIAGGISHNEQFF
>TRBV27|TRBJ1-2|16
CASMSHSPQGHYGYTF
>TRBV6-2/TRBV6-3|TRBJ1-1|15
CASSGAQGQTTEAFF
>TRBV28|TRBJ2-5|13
CASSSGQGQTQYF
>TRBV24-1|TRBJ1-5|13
CATSDRAPGAQHF
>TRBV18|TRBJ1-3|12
CASSPERDTIYF
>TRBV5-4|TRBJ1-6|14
CASSSFRENSPLHF
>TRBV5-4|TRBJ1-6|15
CASSPTQGLNSPLHF
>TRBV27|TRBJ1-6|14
CASSSQGRISPLHF
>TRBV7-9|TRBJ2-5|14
CASSRDRGRETQYF
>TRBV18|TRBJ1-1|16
CASSPPARGSNTEAFF
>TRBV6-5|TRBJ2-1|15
CASSYRVAGYNEQFF
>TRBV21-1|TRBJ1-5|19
CASSKGDRGARNSNQPQHF